The T cell receptor (beta chain) under discussion was sequenced for a study of blood T cells in healthy people across ages (dated by TCRdb to 2013 to 2016). In terms of the full investigation: In model experiments, roughly one uniquely barcoded TCR beta cDNA molecule per two T cells was captured by template switching. For two donors (one aged 18 to 30 and one aged 80 or older), the study analyzed two additional independent replicas of 1 million unique cDNA reads from the same blood draw. To avoid experimental bias, donors of different ages were spread randomly across the sequencing lanes. To track age-related changes in TCR beta repertoire diversity, the study relied on deep sequencing normalized with unique cDNA molecular identifiers. The donors were divided into four age groups: young (average approximately 17 years), middle-aged (roughly 40), aged (roughly 60) and long-lived (roughly 88).

Study-wide conclusions, independent of this receptor: Bulk unsorted PBMC profiling prevented conclusive comparison of naive and antigen-experienced compartments. Because the CMV infection status of the donors was unknown, age-related changes in expanded clonotypes may potentially have been confounded. Observed TCR beta diversity per million T cells fell roughly linearly with age, and a significant reduction was already apparent by age around 39. Estimates of total diversity based on one million sequenced T cells were considered lower bounds and underestimates. The long-lived group showed more naive CD4+ T cells, fewer expanded clones and increased TCR diversity than the aged group, suggesting age selection. The percentage of naive T cells measured by flow cytometry correlated strongly with observed TCR beta diversity.

Reading the germline V gene gives CDR1 MNHEY and CDR2 SVGAGI. V lost 6 bases and J lost 10 bases; the stretch between them is 16 bases long. From cysteine to phenylalanine, the CDR3 is 14 amino acids long. Here the CDR3 DNA is all that survives: 42 bases in frame from base 1. A note on this clonotype: Its antigen target is currently unknown. Within one base of it there is no much larger clone, and no base qualities were kept.

Library preparation used 5' RACE. For sequencing, an Illumina HiSeq 2500 was employed. A second about 6 to 11 cycle PCR used a sample-barcoded 5' primer and a J-beta primer mix. A unique molecular identifier was introduced onto each TCR beta cDNA molecule by a template-switch 5' adaptor carrying 12 random nucleotides. Each sample yielded at least 3 million CDR3-containing paired-end reads. First-strand cDNA was synthesized from all RNA with the Mint cDNA synthesis kit, primed by a TRBC-specific oligonucleotide. After uracil-DNA glycosylase treatment, a first 18-cycle PCR used universal primers M1SS and BC2_uni_R on all cDNA. Turning to the authors' computational methods: Each sample was normalized by randomly selecting 1 million high-quality reads, each carrying a distinct molecular identifier. Instead of being binned into consensus sequences, reads that shared molecular identifiers were thrown out. CDR3 identification, clonotype clustering and error correction used MiTCR with a Q25 quality threshold and the strictest error-elimination algorithm. A nonparametric unseen species model with Euler transformation was used to estimate lower-bound total TCR beta diversity. Using fastp trimming at Q25 and MiXCR clonotype assembly, TCRdb reanalyzed the public sequencing data and kept in-frame beta chains. Rows with one shared CDR3 protein collapse into an entry with the most common genes and DNA. The V and J calls and clone size come from TCRdb's table, not from the authors' own analysis. The sample data list around 1.5 million distinct CDR3 sequences, and approximately 32% of these were observed just once. The ten largest make up about 11% of the sample.

Donors were 30 to 45 systemically healthy Caucasian individuals from Russia aged roughly 6 to 95 years. Around 9.9 milliliters of peripheral blood were collected from each donor into EDTA-treated Vacutainer tubes. PBMCs were isolated by Ficoll-Paque density-gradient centrifugation, with at least 7 million obtained per sample. Total RNA, at least 5.5 micrograms per sample, was extracted from PBMCs with Trizol reagent. For every donor, flow cytometry on a PBMC aliquot measured the percentage of naive CD45RAhigh/CD27high T cells. The chain is assembled from TRBV6-5 and TRBJ1-6; the D gene cannot be resolved reliably. The TCR comes from a woman aged 30 to 39 in good health. The sample was blood. The encoded CDR3 is CASRRHQSDSPLHF. The nucleotide sequence is TGTGCCAGCAGGAGACACCAGTCAGACTCACCCCTCCACTTT.